The 2 T cell receptor beta chains below were found in one sample sequenced in a study of blood T cell repertoires in COVID-19. Sequencing used immunoSEQ multiplex PCR; TCRdb keeps in-frame clones, though not all of them. The sample consists of 270,000 or so clones, roughly 84% of them appearing once. The sequencing sample was made of peripheral blood. The receptors shown here come from a woman in her late teens or twenties with acute or convalescent COVID-19.

V is TRBV24-1 and J is TRBJ2-1; TRBD1 is a possible D gene (5 bases). CDR1 KGHDR and CDR2 SFDVKD come from the germline V gene. Trimming removed 5 bases from V and 5 bases from J, with 18 bases in between. This CDR3 contains 16 residues. The CDR3 here is CATSGPGPRGNNEQFF. The CDR3 coding sequence is TGTGCCACCAGTGGCCCGGGCCCTAGGGGAAACAATGAGCAGTTCTTC.

This chain connects TRBV7-2 to TRBJ1-5; D gene unclear. Trimming removed 2 bases from V and 3 bases from J, with 8 bases in between. The CDR3 runs to 14 residues. Germline V gene data show CDR1 as SGHTA and CDR2 as FQGNSA. In DNA, the CDR3 is TGTGCCAGCAGCTTATCCAGGAACAATCAGCCCCAGCATTTT. This encodes CASSLSRNNQPQHF. The entire variable domain, with the rest obtained from reference TRBV7-2 and TRBJ1-5, is as follows: GAGVSQSPSNKVTEKGKDVELRCDPISGHTALYWYRQSLGQGLEFLIYFQGNSAPDKSGLPSDRFSAERTGGSVSTLTIQRTQQEDSAVYLCASSLSRNNQPQHFGDGTRLSIL.